This entry lists 20 T cell receptor beta chains sequenced from one sample in a study of shared clonotypes between healthy human individuals. As defined, naive CD8 cells were CD45RO-negative and positively selected for CCR7, with terminally differentiated effector memory CD45RA+ cells excluded. Here immunoSEQ multiplex PCR was the method, and the copy in TCRdb shows in-frame clones only, minus some. The data show about 820,000 clones, approximately 92% seen once. The specimen sequenced was naive CD8+ T cells sorted from blood. These receptors all stem from a man younger than 45 in good health.

DNA for the CDR3: TGTGCCAGCAGCACTCGCGGCGATAGCTCCTACAATGAGCAGTTCTTC. Translating it yields CASSTRGDSSYNEQFF. The rearrangement joins TRBV11-3 to TRBJ2-1; unclear D gene. The CDR3 has 16 residues. The germline V and J ends were trimmed by 5 bases and 0 bases, with 14 bases remaining between them. Germline V gives CDR1 SGHNT, CDR2 YENEEA.

This chain connects TRBV5-4 to TRBJ2-7, with 7 positions matching TRBD1. The V gene's germline CDR1 is SGHNT and CDR2 YYREEE (reference sequence). V lost 4 bases to trimming and J lost 0 bases; unmatched junction nucleotides: 7. This CDR3 comprises 15 residues. CDR3 DNA sequence: TGTGCCAGCAGCGATTGGGGACAGCTCTCCTACGAGCAGTACTTC. It yields the protein CASSDWGQLSYEQYF.

In its sample, this clone was seen once. The CDR3 loop is CASSTPSSSSTDTQYF. The CDR3, as DNA: TGTGCCAGCAGCACCCCCTCTAGTTCTAGCACAGATACGCAGTATTTT. V is TRBV7-8 and J is TRBJ2-3, with D uncertain. The germline V gene has CDR1 SGHVS and CDR2 FQNEAQ. This CDR3 is built from 16 residues. The ends were cut back, 5 bases at V and 0 bases at J, with 15 bases in the middle.

The chain couples TRBV28 to TRBJ2-1; 7 bases line up with TRBD2. This CDR3 is 15 amino acids long. Germline V lookup: CDR1 MDHEN, CDR2 SYDVKM. The V and J ends lost 3 bases and 7 bases, in that order; junction bases with no gene match: 9. The CDR3 protein is CASSFVLTSSNEQFF. CDR3 nucleotide sequence: TGTGCCAGCAGTTTTGTCTTGACTAGCAGTAATGAGCAGTTCTTC.

The V and J genes are TRBV29-1 and TRBJ2-1, with TRBD2 as a possible D gene (6 bases). The CDR3 spans 14 residues. Germline V CDR1 and CDR2: SQVTM, ANQGSEA. The V end was cut by 7 bases, the J end by 4 bases, with 17 bases between. CDR3 bases: TGCAGCGCCCGGGGGTTTCTAGGGTACAATGAGCAGTTCTTC. This gives the protein CSARGFLGYNEQFF.

V is TRBV6-5 and J is TRBJ2-2; no clear D gene. The length of the CDR3 is 13 residues. CDR1 is MNHEY, CDR2 SVGAGI, per germline. The V end was cut by 6 bases, the J end by 6 bases, with 11 bases between. The CDR3 DNA sequence: TGTGCCAGCAGCGACATGTACGCCGGGGAGCTGTTTTTT. Its protein is CASSDMYAGELFF.

This chain links TRBV18 with TRBJ2-1; TRBD1 or TRBD2 may be the D gene (5 bases each). The germline V gene has CDR1 KGHSH and CDR2 LQKENI. The CDR3 is 15 residues long. Trimming took off 2 bases at V and 6 bases at J, with 14 bases between the two ends. The CDR3 spells CASSPGGVNFNEQFF. CDR3 sequence (DNA): TGTGCCAGCTCACCAGGGGGAGTAAACTTCAATGAGCAGTTCTTC.

The rearrangement joins TRBV27 to TRBJ2-7, with a tentative D call TRBD1 (8 bases). CDR1 is MNHEY and CDR2 is SMNVEV in the germline V gene (reference sequence). Deletions cut 6 bases from V and 4 bases from J, with 19 bases between. The CDR3 contains 15 residues. This CDR3 reads CASRERGQVIYEQYF. The CDR3 region has the DNA TGTGCCAGCAGAGAGCGGGGACAGGTGATATACGAGCAGTACTTC.

This rearrangement joins TRBV28 to TRBJ2-5; perhaps TRBD1 as D (6 bases). The germline V and J ends were trimmed by 3 bases and 3 bases, with 11 bases remaining between them. This CDR3 has 14 amino acids. Germline loops: CDR1 MDHEN, CDR2 SYDVKM. The CDR3 protein is CASSFRGVEETQYF. The DNA of the CDR3 is TGTGCCAGCAGTTTCAGGGGAGTAGAAGAGACCCAGTACTTC.

Details on this clone: Other DNA sequences from this sample encode an identical CDR3 as well. The chain is built from TRBV6-5 and TRBJ2-1; D not resolved. The ends were cut back, 2 bases at V and 3 bases at J, with 5 bases in the middle. The CDR3 contains 13 residues. Germline V CDR1 and CDR2: MNHEY, SVGAGI. The CDR3 protein is CASSYSSYNEQFF. In DNA form, the CDR3 reads TGTGCCAGCAGTTACAGTAGCTACAATGAGCAGTTCTTC.

The chain employs TRBV7-3 and TRBJ2-7; 9 nucleotides align to TRBD1. The germline V gene has CDR1 SGHTA and CDR2 FQGTGA. The CDR3 is 15 residues long. The V segment lost 5 bases and the J segment 4 bases; nucleotides outside the gene matches: 9. CDR3 loop: CASSRDGGTGYEQYF. DNA for the CDR3: TGTGCCAGCAGCCGAGATGGGGGGACAGGGTACGAGCAGTACTTC. Using reference TRBV7-3 and TRBJ2-7 for the parts outside the CDR3, the full variable domain is GAGVSQTPSNKVTEKGKYVELRCDPISGHTALYWYRQSLGQGPEFLIYFQGTGAADDSGLPNDRFFAVRPEGSVSTLKIQRTERGDSAVYLCASSRDGGTGYEQYFGPGTRLTVT.

The gene calls are TRBV27 and TRBJ1-2; D remains unclear. Germline V gene lookup returns CDR1 MNHEY and CDR2 SMNVEV (reference sequence). The CDR3 covers 16 residues. V lost 1 base to trimming and J lost 2 bases, with 14 bases between them. As DNA, the CDR3 is TGTGCCAGCAGTTTATGGGCAGCCGACTTAAACTATGGCTACACCTTC. This translates into CASSLWAADLNYGYTF.

The CDR3 reads CASSPRLAEGETQYF. The DNA for the CDR3 is TGTGCCAGCAGTCCCCGACTAGCGGAAGGGGAGACCCAGTACTTC. J is TRBJ2-5 and V is TRBV28, with 9 bases fitting TRBD2. Germline CDR1 is MDHEN and CDR2 is SYDVKM. The CDR3 consists of 15 residues. With V trimmed by 5 bases and J by 5 bases, 9 bases remained unmatched.

This chain uses TRBV2 with TRBJ2-7; D gene ambiguous. V shed 9 bases and J shed 0 bases, with 12 bases lying between them. CDR1 and CDR2 (germline): SNHLY, FYNNEI. CDR3 length: 13 residues. The CDR3 spells CASRTQHSYEQYF. DNA for the CDR3: TGTGCCAGTCGGACGCAGCACTCCTACGAGCAGTACTTC.

This clone was observed a single time. The rearrangement joins TRBV11-2 to TRBJ2-7; D is undetermined. The V end lost 0 bases, the J end lost 3 bases, and 15 bases lay between the germline ends. The germline V gene encodes CDR1 SGHAT and CDR2 FQNNGV. The CDR3 runs 16 residues. The DNA of the CDR3 is TGTGCCAGCAGCTTAGATTTAGGTAGTGGGTTCTACGAGCAGTACTTC. Amino acids: CASSLDLGSGFYEQYF.

The chain recombines TRBV4-2 with TRBJ2-7; D gene unclear. Germline V gene data show CDR1 as LGHNA and CDR2 as YNFKEQ. V lost 0 bases to trimming and J lost 2 bases, with 8 bases between them. CDR3 length: 14 amino acids. This chain's CDR3 is CASSQDLITYEQYF. CDR3 in DNA: TGTGCCAGCAGCCAAGATTTAATAACCTACGAGCAGTACTTC.

The chain has TRBV28 and TRBJ2-7; D remains ambiguous. CDR3 length equals 13 residues. V was cut by 8 bases and J by 0 bases, with 11 bases left in between. CDR1 is MDHEN and CDR2 is SYDVKM in the germline V gene. Written as DNA, the CDR3 is TGTGCCAGCGCCGGGCACAGCTCCTACGAGCAGTACTTC. This gives the protein CASAGHSSYEQYF. The variable domain in full, with the rest retrieved from reference TRBV28 and TRBJ2-7, is DVKVTQSSRYLVKRTGEKVFLECVQDMDHENMFWYRQDPGLGLRLIYFSYDVKMKEKGDIPEGYSVSREKKERFSLILESASTNQTSMYLCASAGHSSYEQYFGPGTRLTVT.

This clone has more than one count but fewer than ten. J is TRBJ2-7 and V is TRBV2; D remains ambiguous. Germline V gene sequence: CDR1 SNHLY, CDR2 FYNNEI. The CDR3 is made up of 11 amino acids. Deletions cut 1 base from V and 7 bases from J, with 5 bases between. The CDR3: CASSEDWEQYF. The CDR3 nucleotides read TGTGCCAGCAGTGAAGATTGGGAGCAGTACTTC.

CDR3 in amino acids: CASSEDMWTGPYGYTF. The CDR3 DNA follows: TGTGCCAGCAGTGAAGACATGTGGACAGGGCCCTATGGCTACACCTTC. The V gene is TRBV6-1, the J gene TRBJ1-2; 8 positions match TRBD1. CDR1 is MNHNS and CDR2 is SASEGT in the germline V gene. Unmatched junction bases numbered 8, after V lost 1 base and J lost 4 bases. The CDR3 has 16 amino acids.

This chain's CDR3 is CASSSATSGRSSEQFF. CDR3 in DNA: TGTGCCAGCAGCTCAGCGACTAGCGGGAGGAGTAGTGAGCAGTTCTTC. The chain couples TRBV7-9 to TRBJ2-1; TRBD2 matches 13 bases. The junction had 9 bases not matched to a gene; V was cut back by 4 bases and J by 9 bases. Germline V gene sequence: CDR1 SEHNR, CDR2 FQNEAQ (reference sequence). There are 16 residues in the CDR3. Drawing the rest from reference TRBV7-9 and TRBJ2-1, the complete variable domain is DTGVSQNPRHKITKRGQNVTFRCDPISEHNRLYWYRQTLGQGPEFLTYFQNEAQLEKSRLLSDRFSAERPKGSFSTLEIQRTEQGDSAMYLCASSSATSGRSSEQFFGPGTRLTVL.